The sequence of this T cell receptor (beta chain) was determined in a study of T cell changes during pregnancy in multiple sclerosis. V lost 2 bases, J lost 3 bases, and 17 bases lay in between. There are 16 residues in the CDR3. Germline CDR1 MGHDK, CDR2 SYGVNS. Only in-frame clones appear in the TCRdb table, and some are missing; sequencing was by immunoSEQ multiplex PCR. The data contain fewer than 150,000 clones, 90% to 98% of them singletons. The receptor was isolated from a female donor with multiple sclerosis, enrolled in a pregnancy study. The chain uses TRBV25-1 and TRBJ2-7, with D possibly being TRBD1 (6 bases). The starting material was peripheral blood, obtained after pregnancy. CDR3 residues: CASSEGGQKGFYEQYF. CDR3 nucleotide sequence: TGTGCCAGCAGTGAAGGTGGACAGAAGGGGTTCTACGAGCAGTACTTC.